This T cell receptor beta chain was sequenced in a study of cytomegalovirus exposure and HLA in healthy donors. Use of 60 Vbeta and 13 Jbeta primers characterized the PCR. Repertoires were generated with immunoSEQ multiplex PCR, while TCRdb's copy carries only in-frame clones and drops some. The table includes about 170,000 clones, around 86% detected once. This clone was recorded only once. Its target is unknown. Study-wide results and caveats: When presence/absence was analysed, sequencing depth was taken to be roughly uniform across donors.

The V end was cut by 4 bases, the J end by 0 bases, with 9 bases between. The CDR3 is 13 residues long. CDR1 is SQVTM, CDR2 ANQGSEA, per germline. The chain recombines TRBV29-1 with TRBJ1-1; D gene unclear. Sample: PBMCs. The clonotype originates from a girl aged 2-10 years in good health and CMV-seropositive. The CDR3 coding sequence is TGCAGCGTTGCCGCCGGTCTGAACACTGAAGCTTTCTTT. Its translation is CSVAAGLNTEAFF. The whole variable domain, filled in from reference TRBV29-1 and TRBJ1-1, reads SAVISQKPSRDICQRGTSLTIQCQVDSQVTMMFWYRQQPGQSLTLIATANQGSEATYESGFVIDKFPISRPNLTFSTLTVSNMSPEDSSIYLCSVAAGLNTEAFFGQGTRLTVV.